Shown below are 14 T cell receptor beta chains from a single sample sequenced in a study of tumor-infiltrating lymphocytes in primary liver carcinoma. Without any cell sorting, roughly 17-31 mg of bulk tissue yielded co-extracted RNA and DNA. Researchers generated TCR beta cDNA from approximately 500 ng of total RNA, relying on a constant-region primer. Library construction for TCR beta comprised three nested multiplex PCR rounds performed with slightly modified ARM-PCR. Both of the initial two PCR rounds ran for around 9 cycles and employed TRBV1-TRBV30 forward primers alongside a C-beta reverse primer. TCRdb called the multiplex PCR reads again in MiXCR, with one record for every CDR3 protein. Of some 110,000 distinct CDR3 sequences listed, around 83% were seen once; the top ten hold approximately 20%. The material sequenced was liver tumor tissue from sampling region 3. Subset specified: tumor region T3, left-lateral pole. These receptors all stem from a man aged 35 to 55 with primary liver carcinoma and hepatitis B virus infection.

A word on this clonotype: Compared with germline, one end of the junction differs, possibly owing to a read error. This chain uses TRBV29-1 with TRBJ1-1; D call uncertain. Germline values: CDR1 SQVTM, CDR2 ANQGSEA. This CDR3 is 15 amino acids long. CDR3 in DNA: TGCAGCGTTGAAGTGGGGTGGGGAATTAACACTGAGGCTTTCTTT. Amino acids: CSVEVGWGINTEAFF.

As concerns this clonotype: The conserved final phenylalanine or tryptophan is absent from the CDR3, which likely points to a read error. The chain has TRBV29-1 and TRBJ1-4; D gene unclear. This CDR3 has 13 amino acids. Germline V gene data show CDR1 as SQVTM and CDR2 as ANQGSEA. V shed 5 bases and J shed 10 bases, with 17 bases lying between them. The CDR3 spells CSVKMVNPGKLFL. Here the CDR3 DNA reads TGCAGCGTTAAAATGGTAAATCCGGGAAAACTGTTTTTA.

Regarding this clonotype: A single base separates this from a much larger clone, so it may be a read error. The V gene is TRBV6-5, the J gene TRBJ2-7, with D unresolved. The CDR3 is made up of 16 amino acids. Looked up from germline, CDR1 is MNHEY and CDR2 is SVGAGI. The CDR3 nucleotides read TGTACCAGCAGTTACTCTGGCGGATTCAGCTCCTGCGAGCAGTACTTC. Encoded protein: CTSSYSGGFSSCEQYF.

This rearrangement joins TRBV11-2 to TRBJ2-1, with a weak D call TRBD2 (5 bases). Trimming took 1 base from V and 8 from J, leaving 15 bases between them. Germline loops: CDR1 SGHAT, CDR2 FQNNGV. The CDR3 spans 15 residues. As DNA, the CDR3 is TGTGCCAGCAGCTTAGGATCCGGTGGGGAGTATGAGCAGTTCTTC. As protein: CASSLGSGGEYEQFF.

This chain joins TRBV7-9 and TRBJ2-7; 7 bases agree with TRBD2. The junction had 10 bases not matched to a gene; V was cut back by 8 bases and J by 6 bases. CDR1 SEHNR and CDR2 FQNEAQ come from the germline V gene (reference sequence). The CDR3 is made up of 13 amino acids. The CDR3 DNA reads TGTGCCAGCGGACTAGAACGAGGGTCCGAGCAGTACTTC. The encoded protein is CASGLERGSEQYF.

This clonotype was counted at least ten times. This could be a read error, since a much larger clone is one nucleotide away. The gene calls are TRBV4-1 and TRBJ2-1; 8 nucleotides line up with TRBD2. Germline V lookup: CDR1 MGHRA, CDR2 YSYEKL. V lost 1 base, J lost 4 bases, and 6 bases stayed unmatched. The CDR3 has 16 amino acids. The CDR3 nucleotides are TGCGCCAGCAGCCAAGCGAATGGCGGGAGGTACAATGAGCAGTTCTTC. Its translation is CASSQANGGRYNEQFF.

Remarks on this clonotype: Because the CDR3 is missing its conserved closing phenylalanine or tryptophan, this is likely a read error. The chain uses TRBV14 and TRBJ2-3; D uncertain. The V end lost 0 bases, the J end lost 5 bases, and 6 bases lay between the germline ends. This CDR3 region has 13 residues. The germline CDR1 and CDR2 sequences are SGHDN and FVKESK. The DNA for the CDR3 is TGTGCCAGCAGCCAAGACGGCGTAGATACGCAGTATATT. Translation: CASSQDGVDTQYI.

Remarks on this clonotype: The junction departs from germline at one end; a sequencing error may be responsible. The J gene is TRBJ2-3, the V gene TRBV5-1; no firm D call. The CDR3 is 16 amino acids. Germline CDR1 reads SGHRS; CDR2 reads YFSETQ. The CDR3 nucleotides read TGTGCCAGCAGTTTTTCGAGCAGGAGTACCACAGATACGCAGTATTTT. It encodes CASSFSSRSTTDTQYF. The whole variable domain, remainder taken from reference TRBV5-1 and TRBJ2-3, is KAGVTQTPRYLIKTRGQQVTLSCSPISGHRSVSWYQQTPGQGLQFLFEYFSETQRNKGNFPGRFSGRQFSNSRSEMNVSTLELGDSALYLCASSFSSRSTTDTQYFGPGTRLTVL.

Remarks on this clonotype: At one end the junction does not follow the germline gene, possibly because of a read error. This sequence joins TRBV5-6 and TRBJ2-1; 7 positions agree with TRBD1. CDR3 size: 14 residues. The germline CDR1 and CDR2 sequences are SGHDT and YYEEEE. CDR3 nucleotide sequence: TGTGCCAACAGCGTAGGGACAGCCCGGGTTGAGCAGTTCTTC. This sequence encodes CANSVGTARVEQFF. Combining the CDR3 with reference TRBV5-6 and TRBJ2-1 gives the whole variable domain DAGVTQSPTHLIKTRGQQVTLRCSPKSGHDTVSWYQQALGQGPQFIFQYYEEEERQRGNFPDRFSGHQFPNYSSELNVNALLLGDSALYLCANSVGTARVEQFFGPGTRLTVL.

To note about this clonotype: The junction differs from germline at one of its ends, possibly a read error. V gene TRBV12-3 or TRBV12-4 combines with J gene TRBJ2-2; 11 nucleotides agree with TRBD2. The CDR3 has 16 amino acids. CDR3 amino acids: CASRLTTSGREGELSF. As DNA, the CDR3 is TGTGCCAGCAGGCTTACAACTAGCGGGAGAGAGGGGGAGCTGTCTTTT.

In regard to this clonotype: One junction end does not reproduce the germline sequence, and a read error may be involved. The V call is TRBV4-2, the J call TRBJ2-3; D gene uncertain. The germline CDR1 and CDR2 sequences are LGHNA and YNFKEQ. The CDR3 length is 16 residues. CDR3 nucleotide sequence: TGTGCCAGCAGGCAAGAATTAGCCCCTCGCACAGATACGCAGTATTTT. It encodes CASRQELAPRTDTQYF.

A remark on this clonotype: This may be a read error: a much more frequent sequence differs by one nucleotide. The V gene is TRBV24-1, the J gene TRBJ2-5; the D gene is possibly TRBD2 (5 bases). Germline V lookup: CDR1 KGHDR, CDR2 SFDVKD. The CDR3 sequence is 14 residues long. DNA for the CDR3: TGTACCACCAGTGGCCGGGATCCGTGGGAGACCCAGTACTTC. It encodes CTTSGRDPWETQYF.

The genes are TRBV30 and TRBJ2-1; D gene ambiguous. The CDR3 extends over 11 amino acids. The germline V gene has CDR1 GTSNPN and CDR2 SVGIG (reference sequence). Trimming took off 5 bases at V and 6 bases at J, with 8 bases between the two ends. Written as DNA, the CDR3 is TGTGCCTGGGGTTTCCTCAATGAGCAGTTCTTC. Its translation is CAWGFLNEQFF.

As concerns this clonotype: No conserved phenylalanine or tryptophan ends this CDR3, so it is likely a read error. The V gene is TRBV30, the J gene TRBJ1-1; D gene unclear. V was trimmed by 5 bases and J by 0 bases, leaving 13 bases between them. The CDR3 is 14 amino acids. Germline loops: CDR1 GTSNPN, CDR2 SVGIG (reference sequence). In DNA, the CDR3 is TGTGCCTGGGGTGACGCTACGGTGAACACTGAAGCTTTCTTA. This gives the protein CAWGDATVNTEAFL.